The clone carrying this T cell receptor beta chain was observed a few times. What it binds is unknown. Donors were ostensibly healthy at sampling, although undocumented immune exposures were probable. This sample was included in a study of cytomegalovirus exposure and HLA in healthy donors. The CDR3 covers 16 residues. Germline V gives CDR1 LNHNV, CDR2 YYDKDF (reference sequence). Trimming took off 4 bases at V and 2 bases at J, with 16 bases between the two ends. A multiplex PCR was run with 60 Vbeta primers and 13 Jbeta primers. The assay was immunoSEQ multiplex PCR, and TCRdb's table has in-frame clones only and misses some. Counted here are about 91,000 clones, around 73% occurring once; the ten biggest clones make up 1.2%. Study conclusions and caveats: Specific recognition of CMV antigens was confirmed in vitro for three chains (all CMV-associated). Presence/absence analyses treated sequencing depth as roughly uniform across donors. Some highly shared sequence variants likely arose as a pipeline artifact.

V gene TRBV15 combines with J gene TRBJ2-3; possibly TRBD1 for D (6 bases). Sequencing used PBMCs. This receptor was identified in a female donor in good health and CMV-seronegative. The CDR3 DNA reads TGTGCCACCAGCATCAGGGGCGCAATCCACACAGATACGCAGTATTTT. This codes for CATSIRGAIHTDTQYF.